The 21 T cell receptor beta chains reported below all come from one sample, sequenced in a study of shared clonotypes between healthy human individuals. The protocol was immunoSEQ multiplex PCR, while the TCRdb copy is restricted to in-frame clones and leaves out a portion. The sample holds about 2 million clones, approximately 94% seen once. Naive CD8 cells lacked CD45RO and underwent positive selection for CCR7, leaving out terminally differentiated effector memory CD45RA+ cells. The source material was naive CD8+ T cells sorted from blood. The receptor source for this set is a man aged 18 to 30 in good health.

The V gene is TRBV28, the J gene TRBJ2-5, with D tentatively TRBD1 (5 bases). CDR1 is MDHEN and CDR2 is SYDVKM in the germline V gene. Trimming pared 6 bases from V and 4 bases from J, leaving 12 bases between. The CDR3 length is 13 residues. Here the CDR3 reads CASSLGHRETQYF. Written as DNA, the CDR3 is TGTGCCAGCAGCCTAGGACACCGAGAGACCCAGTACTTC.

This sequence joins TRBV5-6 and TRBJ1-5; 10 bases are shared with TRBD1. The CDR3 contains 15 residues. Losses at the gene ends were 6 bases for V and 5 bases for J; bases not matched to a gene: 8. Per the germline V gene, CDR1 is SGHDT and CDR2 is YYEEEE. CDR3 loop: CASTVGGTGDQPQHF. The CDR3 nucleotides are TGTGCCAGCACCGTGGGTGGGACAGGGGATCAGCCCCAGCATTTT.

Worth noting for this clone: The sample holds other DNA sequences that translate to the same CDR3. The V and J genes are TRBV6-5 and TRBJ2-7; the D gene is possibly TRBD1 (6 bases). The CDR3 runs to 16 residues. Germline V gives CDR1 MNHEY, CDR2 SVGAGI. Trimming stripped 0 bases from V and 3 bases from J, with 15 bases between. CDR3 DNA sequence: TGTGCCAGCAGTTACTCGACAGGACAGATAAACTACGAGCAGTACTTC. Protein sequence: CASSYSTGQINYEQYF.

The CDR3, as DNA: TGTGCCAGCAGCTTTTCGACAGGGGCCTACTATGGCTACACCTTC. Translation gives CASSFSTGAYYGYTF. The chain is built from TRBV7-9 and TRBJ1-2; 8 nucleotides align to TRBD1. CDR1 is SEHNR, CDR2 FQNEAQ, per germline (reference sequence). CDR3 length: 15 residues. V shed 3 bases and J 3 bases; nucleotides not matched to a gene: 6.

The chain employs TRBV6-5 and TRBJ2-7, with D hard to call. CDR3 size: 15 residues. Germline CDR1 reads MNHEY; CDR2 reads SVGAGI. V dropped 3 bases and J dropped 2 bases, with 14 bases sitting between them. CDR3 coding DNA: TGTGCCAGCAGTTATATGTCGGGCGGAACCTACGAGCAGTACTTC. It translates to CASSYMSGGTYEQYF.

This rearrangement joins TRBV28 to TRBJ2-7; 7 nucleotides line up with TRBD2. The CDR3 loop spans 16 amino acids. CDR1 and CDR2 (germline): MDHEN, SYDVKM. The trim removed 3 bases at V and 4 bases at J, leaving 12 bases unmatched. The CDR3 DNA reads TGTGCCAGCAGTTTGCGACCGGCTAGCGGACTTTACGAGCAGTACTTC. Translation gives CASSLRPASGLYEQYF.

The gene calls are TRBV29-1 and TRBJ2-1; no clear D. This CDR3 is built from 12 residues. Germline assignment: CDR1 SQVTM and CDR2 ANQGSEA. V was pared by 1 base and J by 10 bases, with 11 bases between. The chain's CDR3 is CSVEAGRTEQFF. Written as DNA, the CDR3 is TGCAGCGTTGAAGCCGGCAGGACGGAGCAGTTCTTC.

V and J are TRBV6-5 and TRBJ1-6; 7 bases map to TRBD1. The CDR3 covers 14 residues. Germline CDR1 reads MNHEY; CDR2 reads SVGAGI. V lost 6 bases and J lost 6; bases outside the gene matches: 5. CDR3 sequence reads: CASSIQGSNSPLHF. The DNA of the CDR3 is TGTGCCAGCAGCATACAGGGGTCTAATTCACCCCTCCACTTT.

The chain couples TRBV5-6 to TRBJ1-6; the D gene is possibly TRBD1 (6 bases). The V end was cut by 4 bases, the J end by 14 bases, with 16 bases between. The CDR3 covers 13 residues. Germline lookup yields CDR1 SGHDT and CDR2 YYEEEE. The CDR3 is CASSTGTLQALHF. CDR3 bases: TGTGCCAGCAGCACCGGGACACTTCAGGCCCTCCACTTT.

With respect to this clone: This may stem from a read error, because a much larger clone lies one nucleotide away. Other DNA sequences in this sample translate to the same CDR3. V usage is TRBV7-9 and J usage is TRBJ1-1; tentatively, D is TRBD1 (6 bases). Germline CDR1 and CDR2: SEHNR and FQNEAQ (reference sequence). This CDR3 is built from 13 residues. V lost 3 bases and J lost 1, with 6 bases in between. The CDR3 DNA reads TGTGCCAGCAGCTTGGGGGCGAACACTGAAGCTTTCTTT. Translated: CASSLGANTEAFF.

V gene TRBV5-1 combines with J gene TRBJ1-6, with a possible D match to TRBD1 (6 bases). The CDR3 totals 16 residues. The germline V gene encodes CDR1 SGHRS and CDR2 YFSETQ. V gave up 5 bases and J gave up 5 bases, with 17 bases separating them. As DNA, the CDR3 is TGCGCCAGCAGGACTATACCAGGGGCGGATAATTCACCCCTCCACTTT. Translating it yields CASRTIPGADNSPLHF.

The chain uses TRBV4-3 and TRBJ1-2; D is uncertain. Trimming removed 5 bases at V and 5 bases at J, with 24 bases between. The CDR3 sequence is 17 residues long. The germline CDR1 and CDR2 sequences are LGHNA and YSLEER. The CDR3 protein is CASSSSAGVFLPYGYTF. The DNA of the CDR3 is TGCGCCAGCAGCTCCTCGGCCGGGGTTTTCCTTCCTTATGGCTACACCTTC.

The chain joins TRBV6-1 to TRBJ1-2; no firm D call. The germline V and J ends were trimmed by 7 bases and 0 bases, with 9 bases remaining between them. The length of the CDR3 is 13 residues. Germline CDR1 reads MNHNS; CDR2 reads SASEGT. This chain's CDR3 is CASNYGPNYGYTF. The CDR3 DNA sequence: TGTGCCAGCAACTACGGGCCTAACTATGGCTACACCTTC.

In this sample, this clone turned up once. The V call is TRBV2, the J call TRBJ1-5; unclear D gene. CDR1 SNHLY and CDR2 FYNNEI come from the germline V gene. Trimming took 4 bases from V and 3 from J, leaving 13 bases between them. The CDR3 extends over 15 amino acids. CDR3 region: CASSGLTALNQPQHF. The CDR3 nucleotides are TGTGCCAGCAGTGGGTTAACAGCGCTCAATCAGCCCCAGCATTTT.

This chain links TRBV5-6 with TRBJ2-1; 7 positions match TRBD2. CDR1 and CDR2 from the germline V gene are SGHDT and YYEEEE. With 4 bases clipped from V and 8 bases from J, the junction kept 12 bases outside the gene matches. The CDR3 extends over 15 amino acids. CDR3 sequence (DNA): TGTGCCAGCAGCATCGAGCGGGGACTCTTCCATGAGCAGTTCTTC. Its translation: CASSIERGLFHEQFF.

This clone appeared a single time. This chain joins TRBV9 and TRBJ2-5; no clear D. The germline V and J ends were trimmed by 4 bases and 5 bases, with 12 bases remaining between them. Germline values: CDR1 SGDLS, CDR2 YYNGEE. This CDR3 contains 13 residues. The CDR3 nucleotides are TGTGCCAGCAGCCAGATGCCAAAGGAGACCCAGTACTTC. Its translation is CASSQMPKETQYF.

This clone was recorded once. V and J are TRBV11-2 and TRBJ2-7, with 8 bases fitting TRBD2. V was pared by 0 bases and J by 1 base, with 11 bases of the junction left unmatched. This CDR3 comprises 18 residues. The V gene's germline CDR1 is SGHAT and CDR2 FQNNGV. The CDR3 DNA reads TGTGCCAGCAGCTTAGAAGCGGGGGCCTACCCGTGGTCCTACGAGCAGTACTTC. Residues: CASSLEAGAYPWSYEQYF.

The V gene is TRBV14, the J gene TRBJ1-2, with D hard to call. V lost 3 bases to trimming and J lost 3 bases, with 14 bases between them. The CDR3 runs to 15 residues. In germline, CDR1 is SGHDN, CDR2 FVKESK. Written as DNA, the CDR3 is TGTGCCAGCAGCCAGACGGGAATCGTTCACTATGGCTACACCTTC. Translated, it gives CASSQTGIVHYGYTF.

The chain links TRBV27 to TRBJ1-1; TRBD1 matches at 12 bases. Germline CDR1 and CDR2: MNHEY and SMNVEV (reference sequence). CDR3 length: 16 residues. V was clipped by 5 bases and J by 5 bases; unmatched bases: 9. The CDR3 sequence: CASSPGTGGAVTEAFF. The CDR3 DNA follows: TGTGCCAGCAGTCCAGGGACAGGGGGCGCGGTAACTGAAGCTTTCTTT.

This clone was picked up one time. One end of the junction varies from germline; a read error may be responsible. The J gene is TRBJ2-7, the V gene TRBV7-9; D unclear. Germline V gives CDR1 SEHNR, CDR2 FQNEAQ (reference sequence). The CDR3 runs 13 residues. CDR3 bases: TGTGCCAGCAGCTTGTCTCTCTCCGACGAGCAGTACTTC. Protein sequence: CASSLSLSDEQYF.

The chain recombines TRBV10-3 with TRBJ2-7, with 9 positions matching TRBD1. Germline CDR1 is ENHRY and CDR2 is SYGVKD. The CDR3 has 14 amino acids. J gave up 4 bases and V 3 bases, and 4 bases lay outside the gene matches. The DNA of the CDR3 is TGTGCCATCAGTGACCCCGGGACAGGGTACGAGCAGTACTTC. Translated, it gives CAISDPGTGYEQYF.